The 22 T cell receptor beta chains below come from one sample, sequenced in a study of beta chain features in type 1 diabetes. The study reverse transcribed the entire isolated RNA, so it sequenced expressed TCRB transcripts. Libraries were prepared by immunoSEQ multiplex PCR; TCRdb keeps only in-frame clonotypes and omits some of them. The data contain 350,000 to 400,000 clones, approximately 16% of them singletons. The sample taken for sequencing was naive CD4+ T cells from blood. Receptor source: a young woman in good health.

The V call is TRBV27, the J call TRBJ2-1, with 7 bases fitting TRBD1. Germline V gene sequence: CDR1 MNHEY, CDR2 SMNVEV (reference sequence). V lost 3 bases to trimming and J lost 5 bases; unmatched junction nucleotides: 4. The CDR3 runs to 14 residues. The CDR3 DNA follows: TGTGCCAGCAGTTTGATACAGGGGAACAATGAGCAGTTCTTC. Translation gives CASSLIQGNNEQFF.

The chain carries TRBV11-1 and TRBJ2-1; a weak D match, TRBD1 (6 bases). The V end was cut by 4 bases, the J end by 4 bases, with 8 bases between. The CDR3 sequence is 13 residues long. The V gene's germline CDR1 is SGHAT and CDR2 FQDESV (reference sequence). CDR3 DNA sequence: TGTGCCAGCAGCTCCAGGGGATACAATGAGCAGTTCTTC. Translated, it gives CASSSRGYNEQFF.

V usage is TRBV19 and J usage is TRBJ2-7; TRBD2 aligns across 11 bases. The germline gives CDR1 LNHDA, CDR2 SQIVND (reference sequence). The ends lost 4 bases at V and 3 bases at J; junction bases unmatched: 2. The CDR3 consists of 14 residues. CDR3 loop: CASSTGTSGYEQYF. In DNA form, the CDR3 reads TGTGCCAGTAGTACCGGGACTAGCGGCTACGAGCAGTACTTC.

This clone has a handful of counts. This chain links TRBV28 with TRBJ1-1; D is unresolved. The V end lost 10 bases, the J end lost 6 bases, and 18 bases lay between the germline ends. Per the germline V gene, CDR1 is MDHEN and CDR2 is SYDVKM. The CDR3 is made up of 13 amino acids. CDR3 sequence reads: CATLPGAVPEAFF. The CDR3, as DNA: TGTGCCACCCTCCCGGGAGCGGTACCTGAAGCTTTCTTT. Based on the CDR3 plus reference TRBV28 and TRBJ1-1, the full variable domain is DVKVTQSSRYLVKRTGEKVFLECVQDMDHENMFWYRQDPGLGLRLIYFSYDVKMKEKGDIPEGYSVSREKKERFSLILESASTNQTSMYLCATLPGAVPEAFFGQGTRLTVV.

This clone was observed a few times. The gene calls are TRBV25-1 and TRBJ1-3; D gene ambiguous. Looked up from germline, CDR1 is MGHDK and CDR2 is SYGVNS. This CDR3 has 16 amino acids. Deletions cut 0 bases from V and 8 bases from J, with 17 bases between. The CDR3 spells CASSEYRAGVTDTIYF. CDR3 nucleotide sequence: TGTGCCAGCAGTGAATATAGGGCGGGAGTAACTGACACCATATATTTT.

This clone was recorded a few times. The chain has TRBV6-5 and TRBJ2-7; D is unclear. V gave up 6 bases and J gave up 1 base, with 7 bases separating them. In germline, CDR1 is MNHEY, CDR2 SVGAGI. The CDR3 totals 12 residues. CDR3 in amino acids: CASRSRSYEQYF. DNA for the CDR3: TGTGCCAGCAGGAGTCGATCCTACGAGCAGTACTTC.

This sequence joins TRBV6-5 and TRBJ1-4; D is possibly TRBD1 (5 bases). There are 14 residues in the CDR3. Germline values: CDR1 MNHEY, CDR2 SVGAGI. V shed 8 bases and J shed 8 bases, with 18 bases lying between them. The DNA of the CDR3 is TGTGCCAGCGCTCCGGCCAGGGCAGACGAAAAACTGTTTTTT. Amino acids: CASAPARADEKLFF.

There are a few counts of this clone. This chain uses TRBV7-6 with TRBJ2-3, with D maybe TRBD1 (6 bases). V was shortened by 5 bases and J by 2 bases, with 8 bases between the two germline ends. The CDR3 covers 13 residues. Germline lookup yields CDR1 SGHVS and CDR2 FNYEAQ. CDR3 sequence (DNA): TGTGCCAGCAGCACAGGGATCACAGATACGCAGTATTTT. The encoded protein is CASSTGITDTQYF.

This clone was recorded a few times. This chain links TRBV7-2 with TRBJ1-1; no definite D call. CDR1 is SGHTA and CDR2 is FQGNSA in the germline V gene. The CDR3 is 12 amino acids. Between the trimmed V and J ends, which lost 4 bases and 4 bases, there was a span of 7 bases. This chain's CDR3 is CASSSRLTEAFF. Here the CDR3 DNA reads TGTGCCAGCAGCTCCCGACTCACTGAAGCTTTCTTT.

The V call is TRBV12-5, the J call TRBJ2-5; 8 bases are shared with TRBD1. The trim removed 1 base at V and 5 bases at J, leaving 12 bases unmatched. There are 17 residues in the CDR3. Looked up from germline, CDR1 is LGHNT and CDR2 is FRNRAP. The CDR3 loop reads CASGLGNQGAAVETQYF. The CDR3 bases are TGTGCTAGTGGTTTGGGGAATCAGGGGGCTGCGGTGGAGACCCAGTACTTC.

J is TRBJ2-7 and V is TRBV2; TRBD2 matches 8 bases. CDR1 and CDR2 from the germline V gene are SNHLY and FYNNEI. Unmatched junction bases numbered 1, after V lost 2 bases and J lost 1 base. The CDR3 runs to 14 residues. CDR3 sequence (DNA): TGTGCCAGCAGTGAAACTAGCGGATCCTACGAGCAGTACTTC. Protein product: CASSETSGSYEQYF. Full variable domain (missing parts from reference TRBV2 and TRBJ2-7): EPEVTQTPSHQVTQMGQEVILRCVPISNHLYFYWYRQILGQKVEFLVSFYNNEISEKSEIFDDQFSVERPDGSNFTLKIRSTKLEDSAMYFCASSETSGSYEQYFGPGTRLTVT.

The gene calls are TRBV21-1 and TRBJ2-3; the D call of TRBD1 is as the table states it, not checked on the DNA. TRBV21-1 counts as a pseudogene. This CDR3 has 15 amino acids. As DNA, the CDR3 is TGTGCCAGCAGCAAAGGAAAGGGGCTCACAGATACGCAGTATTTT. Protein: CASSKGKGLTDTQYF.

This clone was seen only a few times. This chain uses TRBV20-1 with TRBJ2-7, with D perhaps matching TRBD1 (5 bases). Looked up from germline, CDR1 is DFQATT and CDR2 is SNEGSKA (reference sequence). This CDR3 has 11 residues. Trimming removed 7 bases from V and 0 bases from J, with 7 bases in between. The chain's CDR3 is CSGQGSYEQYF. CDR3 sequence (DNA): TGCAGTGGGCAGGGCTCCTACGAGCAGTACTTC.

This clone has just a few counts. This chain uses TRBV19 with TRBJ2-3; 8 bases are a match to TRBD2. Losses at the gene ends were 3 bases for V and 5 bases for J; bases not matched to a gene: 4. Germline values: CDR1 LNHDA, CDR2 SQIVND (reference sequence). The CDR3 extends over 14 amino acids. The CDR3 coding sequence is TGTGCCAGTAGTATTCCGGGAGGGGGAGATACGCAGTATTTT. It is translated as CASSIPGGGDTQYF.

The genes are TRBV9 and TRBJ2-1; 13 bases map to TRBD2. J lost 0 bases, V lost 6 bases, and 3 bases had no gene match. Looked up from germline, CDR1 is SGDLS and CDR2 is YYNGEE. The CDR3 is 16 residues long. The CDR3 sequence is CASTRTSGSSYNEQFF. DNA for the CDR3: TGTGCCAGCACTCGGACTAGCGGGAGCTCCTACAATGAGCAGTTCTTC. Variable domain in full (rest from reference TRBV9 and TRBJ2-1): DSGVTQTPKHLITATGQRVTLRCSPRSGDLSVYWYQQSLDQGLQFLIQYYNGEERAKGNILERFSAQQFPDLHSELNLSSLELGDSALYFCASTRTSGSSYNEQFFGPGTRLTVL.

The V gene is TRBV20-1, the J gene TRBJ2-1; D gene unclear. This CDR3 contains 10 residues. The germline CDR1 and CDR2 sequences are DFQATT and SNEGSKA (reference sequence). Trimming took 7 bases from V and 9 from J, leaving 10 bases between them. CDR3 bases: TGCAGTGGTTGGTTCGGTGAGCAGTTCTTC. Its translation: CSGWFGEQFF.

This chain uses TRBV18 with TRBJ2-1; 8 bases line up with TRBD1. J lost 5 bases, V lost 5 bases, and 8 bases had no gene match. In germline, CDR1 is KGHSH, CDR2 LQKENI. The CDR3 covers 15 residues. The DNA of the CDR3 is TGTGCCAGCTCATTTGGACAGGGCAAAAACAATGAGCAGTTCTTC. Its translation: CASSFGQGKNNEQFF.

V is TRBV13 and J is TRBJ1-1, with 7 nucleotides matching TRBD1. The CDR3 length is 14 residues. V lost 5 bases and J lost 7; bases outside the gene matches: 10. Per the germline V gene, CDR1 is PRHDT and CDR2 is FYEKMQ (reference sequence). CDR3 bases: TGTGCCAGCAGCCCACCTGACAGGGCCGATGAAGCTTTCTTT. It codes for CASSPPDRADEAFF.

The J gene is TRBJ1-1, the V gene TRBV30; D is uncertain. Germline assignment: CDR1 GTSNPN and CDR2 SVGIG (reference sequence). V lost 2 bases to trimming and J lost 5 bases, with 12 bases between them. This CDR3 is 13 amino acids long. In nucleotides, the CDR3 is TGTGCCTGGAGTAAAGGCTCGGGGACTGAAGCTTTCTTT. This codes for CAWSKGSGTEAFF.

The chain links TRBV2 to TRBJ1-1; no firm D call. Germline V lookup: CDR1 SNHLY, CDR2 FYNNEI. The CDR3 totals 14 residues. Between the trimmed V and J ends, which lost 3 bases and 7 bases, there was a span of 15 bases. The CDR3 DNA is TGTGCCAGCAGTGATCTCACCTCGGGAATTGAAGCTTTCTTT. Translation: CASSDLTSGIEAFF.

DNA for the CDR3: TGTGCCAGCAGCAACCGGGATAGCCGCACAGATACGCAGTATTTT. It encodes CASSNRDSRTDTQYF. The rearrangement links TRBV11-1 to TRBJ2-3; TRBD2 is a possible D gene (5 bases). V lost 5 bases and J lost 1, with 13 bases in between. The CDR3 is made up of 15 amino acids. The V gene's germline CDR1 is SGHAT and CDR2 FQDESV (reference sequence). Together with reference TRBV11-1 and TRBJ2-3, the CDR3 gives the full variable domain: EAEVAQSPRYKITEKSQAVAFWCDPISGHATLYWYRQILGQGPELLVQFQDESVVDDSQLPKDRFSAERLKGVDSTLKIQPAELGDSAMYLCASSNRDSRTDTQYFGPGTRLTVL.

This rearrangement joins TRBV5-1 to TRBJ2-1; D is unclear. This CDR3 has 14 amino acids. The V and J ends lost 2 bases and 6 bases respectively, with 12 bases between them. Germline V gene sequence: CDR1 SGHRS, CDR2 YFSETQ. CDR3 amino acids: CASSLARPGNEQFF. The CDR3 bases are TGCGCCAGCAGCTTAGCCCGGCCGGGCAATGAGCAGTTCTTC.